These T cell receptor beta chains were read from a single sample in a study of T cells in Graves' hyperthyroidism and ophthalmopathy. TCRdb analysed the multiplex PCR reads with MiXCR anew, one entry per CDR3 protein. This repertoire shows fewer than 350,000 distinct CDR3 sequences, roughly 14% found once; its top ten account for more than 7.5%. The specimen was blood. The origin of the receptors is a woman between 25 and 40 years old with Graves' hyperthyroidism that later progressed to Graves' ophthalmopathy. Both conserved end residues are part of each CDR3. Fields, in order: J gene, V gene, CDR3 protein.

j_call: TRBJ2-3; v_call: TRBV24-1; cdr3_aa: CATSAGGPGTQYF
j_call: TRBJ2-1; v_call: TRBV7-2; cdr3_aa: CASSFSGIPYNEQFF
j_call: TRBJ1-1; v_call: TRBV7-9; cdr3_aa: CASSLALGMNTEAFF
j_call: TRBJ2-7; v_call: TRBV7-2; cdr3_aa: CASSPIGAGAAYEQYF
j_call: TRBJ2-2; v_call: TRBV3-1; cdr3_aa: CASSQGWGNTGELFF
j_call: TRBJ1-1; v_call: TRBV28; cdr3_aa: CASRSRGGAFF
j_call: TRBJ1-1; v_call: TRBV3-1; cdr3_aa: CASSQETGYMNTEAFF
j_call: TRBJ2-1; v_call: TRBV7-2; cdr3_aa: CASPMGARGYNEQFF
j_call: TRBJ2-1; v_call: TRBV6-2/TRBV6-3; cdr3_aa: CASSGVASGHNEQFF
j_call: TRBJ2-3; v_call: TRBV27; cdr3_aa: CASSFIPTGSDTQYF
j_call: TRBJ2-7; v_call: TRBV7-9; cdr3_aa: CASSLTAGASHEQYF
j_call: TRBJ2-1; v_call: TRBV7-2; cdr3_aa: CASSLWTGGFNEQFF
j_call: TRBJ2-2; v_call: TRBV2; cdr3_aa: CASSAVLAGNTGELFF
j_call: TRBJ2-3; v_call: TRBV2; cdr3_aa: CASSEGGTTDTQYF
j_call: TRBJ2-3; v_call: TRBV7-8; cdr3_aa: CASSFGIGTDTQYF
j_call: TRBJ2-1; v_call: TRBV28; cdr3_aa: CASSLRGEQFF
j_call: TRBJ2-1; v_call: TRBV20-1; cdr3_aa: CSARWDRGSYNEQFF
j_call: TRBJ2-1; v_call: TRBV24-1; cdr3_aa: CATSETTGLAGGTYNEQFF
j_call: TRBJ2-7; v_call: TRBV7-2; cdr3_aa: CASSGVLYEQYF
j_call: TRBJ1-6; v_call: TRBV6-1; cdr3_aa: CATSSSYNSPLHF
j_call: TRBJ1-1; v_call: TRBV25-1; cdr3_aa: CASSELGWTEAFF
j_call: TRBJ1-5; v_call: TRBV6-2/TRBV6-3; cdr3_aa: CASSFDRANSNQPQHF
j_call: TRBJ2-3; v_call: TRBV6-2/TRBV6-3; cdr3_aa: CASELPSGSTDTQYF
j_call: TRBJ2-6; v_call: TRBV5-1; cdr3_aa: CASDRGDSGANVLTF
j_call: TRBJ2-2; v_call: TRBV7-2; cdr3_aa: CASSLVATDTGELFF
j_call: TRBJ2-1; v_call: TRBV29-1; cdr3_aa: CSVEVASGRAYNEQFF
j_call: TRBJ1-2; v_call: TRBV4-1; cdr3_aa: CASSQGPSSYGYTF
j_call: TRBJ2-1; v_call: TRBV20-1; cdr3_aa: CSASKGVDEQFF
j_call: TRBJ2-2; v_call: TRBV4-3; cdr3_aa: CASSQDPGLAGTGELFF
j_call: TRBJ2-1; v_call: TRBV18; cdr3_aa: CASSPYGLAGDNEQFF
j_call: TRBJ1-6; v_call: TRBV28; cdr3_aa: CASRPDRFFSPLHF
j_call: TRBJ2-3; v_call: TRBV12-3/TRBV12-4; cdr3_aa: CASRRTPGTARTDTQYF
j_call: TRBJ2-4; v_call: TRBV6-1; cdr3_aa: CASSSRETKNIQYF
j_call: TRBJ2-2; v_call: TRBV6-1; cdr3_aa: CASSQNKNTGELFF
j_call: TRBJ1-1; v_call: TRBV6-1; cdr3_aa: CASSPRTGGNPEAFF
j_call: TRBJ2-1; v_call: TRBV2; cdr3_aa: CASSGAFRVLGHNEQFF
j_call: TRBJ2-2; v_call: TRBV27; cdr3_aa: CASKEHETPTGELFF
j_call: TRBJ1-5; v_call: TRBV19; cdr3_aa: CASRRQDSNQPQHF
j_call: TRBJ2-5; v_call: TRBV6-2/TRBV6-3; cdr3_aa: CASSYLGKETQYF
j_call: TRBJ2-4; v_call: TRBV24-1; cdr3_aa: CATNIQGAASKNIQYF
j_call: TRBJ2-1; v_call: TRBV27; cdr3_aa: CASNKPGLYNEQFF
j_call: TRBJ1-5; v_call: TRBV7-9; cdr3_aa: CASSQNSGGEDQPQHF
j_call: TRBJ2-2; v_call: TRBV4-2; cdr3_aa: CASSHFTSGRTTGELFF
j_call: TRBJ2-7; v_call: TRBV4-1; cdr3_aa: CASSQDRGAYEQYF
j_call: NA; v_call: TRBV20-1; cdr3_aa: CSAARPGLAGVGVGDTQHF
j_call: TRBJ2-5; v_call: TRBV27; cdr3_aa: CASSSPHRDRGETQYF
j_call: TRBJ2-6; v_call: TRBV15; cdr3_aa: CATSRRGTNDIHGANVLTF
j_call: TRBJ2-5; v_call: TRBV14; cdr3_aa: CASSQERTNYQETQYF
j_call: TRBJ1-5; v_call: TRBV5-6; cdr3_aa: CASSSGLPQHF
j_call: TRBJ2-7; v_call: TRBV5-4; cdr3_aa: CASSSGTGLSYEQYF
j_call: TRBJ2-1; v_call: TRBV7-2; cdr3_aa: CASSLGGGKPYNEQFF
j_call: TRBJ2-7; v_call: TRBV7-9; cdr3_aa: CASSLGEWYEQYF
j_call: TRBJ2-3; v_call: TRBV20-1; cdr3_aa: CSAPDREGTDTQYF
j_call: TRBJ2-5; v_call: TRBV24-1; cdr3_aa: CATSDMQETQYF
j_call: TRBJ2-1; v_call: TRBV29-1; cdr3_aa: CSVILAGVSGEQFF